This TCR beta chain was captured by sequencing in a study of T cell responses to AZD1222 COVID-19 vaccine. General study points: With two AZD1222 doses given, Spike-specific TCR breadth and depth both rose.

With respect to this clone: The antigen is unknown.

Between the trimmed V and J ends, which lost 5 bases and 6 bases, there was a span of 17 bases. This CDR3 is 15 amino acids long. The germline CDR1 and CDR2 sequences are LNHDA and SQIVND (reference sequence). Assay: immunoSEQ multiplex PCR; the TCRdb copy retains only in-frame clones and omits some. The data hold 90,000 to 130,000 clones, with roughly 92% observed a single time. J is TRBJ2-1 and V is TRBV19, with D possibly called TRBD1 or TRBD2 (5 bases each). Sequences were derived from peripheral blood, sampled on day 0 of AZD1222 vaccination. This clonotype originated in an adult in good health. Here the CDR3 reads CASSSGPSPPNEQFF. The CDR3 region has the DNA TGTGCCAGTAGTTCGGGACCTAGCCCCCCCAATGAGCAGTTCTTC.